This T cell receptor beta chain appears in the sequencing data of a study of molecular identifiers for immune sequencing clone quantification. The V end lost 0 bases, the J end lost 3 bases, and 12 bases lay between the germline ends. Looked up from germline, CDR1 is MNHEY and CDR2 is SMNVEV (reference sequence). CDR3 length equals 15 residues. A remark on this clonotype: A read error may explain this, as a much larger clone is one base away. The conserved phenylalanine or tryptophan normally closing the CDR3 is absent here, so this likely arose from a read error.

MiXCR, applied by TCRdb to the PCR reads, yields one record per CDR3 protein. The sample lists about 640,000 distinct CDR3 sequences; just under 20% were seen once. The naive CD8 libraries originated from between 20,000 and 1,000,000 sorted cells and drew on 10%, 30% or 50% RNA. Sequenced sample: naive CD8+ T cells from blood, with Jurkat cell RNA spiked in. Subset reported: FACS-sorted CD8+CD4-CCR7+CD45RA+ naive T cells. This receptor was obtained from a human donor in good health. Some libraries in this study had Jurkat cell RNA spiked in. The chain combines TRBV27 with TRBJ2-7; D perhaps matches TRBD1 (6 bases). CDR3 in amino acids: CASSLSGTGFYEQYL. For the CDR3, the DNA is TGTGCCAGCAGTTTATCCGGCACAGGGTTCTACGAGCAGTACCTC.